One sample yielded the 15 T cell receptor beta chains listed below, sequenced in a study of T cells in Graves' hyperthyroidism and ophthalmopathy. Amplification of TCR beta CDR3 regions used RNA as the template. The HTBI set primed first-round TCR CDR3 RT-PCR. TCRdb reprocessed the multiplex PCR reads with MiXCR, giving one entry per CDR3 protein. In the table there are about 550,000 distinct CDR3 sequences, more than 20% of which are singletons. The sequencing input was blood. The receptors come from a man aged 18 to 29 with Graves' hyperthyroidism.

This clonotype showed up many times. J is TRBJ2-7 and V is TRBV28; a weak D match, TRBD1 (6 bases). Germline CDR1 reads MDHEN; CDR2 reads SYDVKM. The CDR3 consists of 14 residues. Trimming removed 2 bases from V and 3 bases from J, with 11 bases in between. CDR3 amino acids: CASSLKGRGYEQYF. CDR3 DNA sequence: TGTGCCAGCAGTTTAAAGGGCAGGGGCTACGAGCAGTACTTC. Complete variable domain (other parts from reference TRBV28 and TRBJ2-7): DVKVTQSSRYLVKRTGEKVFLECVQDMDHENMFWYRQDPGLGLRLIYFSYDVKMKEKGDIPEGYSVSREKKERFSLILESASTNQTSMYLCASSLKGRGYEQYFGPGTRLTVT.

This clonotype was counted many times. V gene TRBV2 combines with J gene TRBJ2-2; D gene uncertain. Per germline, CDR1 SNHLY and CDR2 FYNNEI. V lost 8 bases to trimming and J lost 2 bases, with 6 bases between them. The CDR3 loop spans 12 amino acids. In nucleotides, the CDR3 is TGTGCCAGCTGCGGAAACACCGGGGAGCTGTTTTTT. It codes for CASCGNTGELFF.

This clonotype was detected ten times or more. The V gene is TRBV28, the J gene TRBJ1-1; perhaps TRBD1 as D (5 bases). The germline gives CDR1 MDHEN, CDR2 SYDVKM. The CDR3 runs 12 residues. The V end lost 7 bases, the J end lost 4 bases, and 10 bases lay between the germline ends. Here the CDR3 reads CASTDQGTEAFF. The CDR3 coding sequence is TGTGCCAGCACCGACCAGGGCACTGAAGCTTTCTTT.

This clonotype was recorded many times. This chain links TRBV12-3 or TRBV12-4 with TRBJ1-2; 7 nucleotides align to TRBD1. The V and J ends lost 2 bases and 2 bases, in that order; junction bases with no gene match: 5. The CDR3 is 15 residues long. CDR3: CASSLTSTGNYGYTF. The CDR3 nucleotides are TGTGCCAGCAGTTTAACTTCGACAGGGAACTATGGCTACACCTTC.

Many counts were recorded for this clonotype. The rearrangement joins TRBV28 to TRBJ2-5; maybe TRBD2 (5 bases). Germline assignment: CDR1 MDHEN and CDR2 SYDVKM. The CDR3 sequence is 16 residues long. The V end lost 1 base, the J end lost 0 bases, and 12 bases lay between the germline ends. CDR3 protein: CASSLFRRGYQETQYF. DNA for the CDR3: TGTGCCAGCAGTTTATTCCGGCGAGGGTACCAAGAGACCCAGTACTTC.

This chain uses TRBV6-1 with TRBJ2-6, with a possible D match to TRBD2 (5 bases). The CDR3 runs to 16 residues. Deletions cut 8 bases from V and 0 bases from J, with 14 bases between. CDR1 and CDR2 (germline): MNHNS, SASEGT. DNA of the CDR3: TGTGCCAGCTCTAAAGAGGGCCACTCTGGGGCCAACGTCCTGACTTTC. Protein sequence: CASSKEGHSGANVLTF.

This clonotype was observed at least ten times. This rearrangement joins TRBV7-2 to TRBJ2-5, with D maybe TRBD2 (6 bases). The V and J ends lost 5 bases and 6 bases respectively, with 16 bases between them. The CDR3 runs to 14 residues. Germline lookup yields CDR1 SGHTA and CDR2 FQGNSA. The CDR3 coding sequence is TGTGCCAGCAGCCGTAGCGGTGATACCAAGACCCAGTACTTC. This sequence encodes CASSRSGDTKTQYF.

This clonotype occurred a few times. As DNA, the CDR3 is TGTGCCTGGAGTGGCGACAGTGGCGCTGAAGCTTTCTTT. Its translation is CAWSGDSGAEAFF. The V and J genes are TRBV30 and TRBJ1-1; tentatively, D is TRBD1 (5 bases). V was cut by 1 base and J by 6 bases, with 12 bases left in between. CDR3 length: 13 residues. Germline V gene lookup returns CDR1 GTSNPN and CDR2 SVGIG (reference sequence).

The chain joins TRBV19 to TRBJ2-5; D tentatively fits TRBD1 or TRBD2 (5 bases each). Germline V gives CDR1 LNHDA, CDR2 SQIVND (reference sequence). CDR3 length equals 16 residues. Trimming stripped 6 bases from V and 2 bases from J, with 19 bases between. The CDR3 nucleotides are TGTGCCAGTAGCATGGGGACGTACGGGGCTCAAGAGACCCAGTACTTC. Protein sequence: CASSMGTYGAQETQYF. Full variable domain (missing parts from reference TRBV19 and TRBJ2-5): DGGITQSPKYLFRKEGQNVTLSCEQNLNHDAMYWYRQDPGQGLRLIYYSQIVNDFQKGDIAEGYSVSREKKESFPLTVTSAQKNPTAFYLCASSMGTYGAQETQYFGPGTRLLVL.

This clonotype came up many times. V and J are TRBV12-3 or TRBV12-4 and TRBJ2-7; 13 bases align to TRBD2. Unmatched junction bases numbered 2, after V lost 0 bases and J lost 6 bases. This CDR3 is 15 amino acids long. The CDR3 loop reads CASSLAGTSGTEQYF. The CDR3 coding sequence is TGTGCCAGCAGTTTAGCAGGGACTAGCGGGACCGAGCAGTACTTC.

CDR3 sequence: CAWSVASGSYEQYF. CDR3 bases: TGTGCCTGGAGTGTCGCTAGCGGGAGTTACGAGCAGTACTTC. The rearrangement links TRBV30 to TRBJ2-7; TRBD2 matches at 10 bases. Germline V gives CDR1 GTSNPN, CDR2 SVGIG (reference sequence). The V and J ends lost 0 bases and 4 bases, in that order; junction bases with no gene match: 3. The CDR3 covers 14 residues. The complete variable domain, with remaining parts taken from reference TRBV30 and TRBJ2-7, reads SQTIHQWPATLVQPVGSPLSLECTVEGTSNPNLYWYRQAAGRGLQLLFYSVGIGQISSEVPQNLSASRPQDRQFILSSKKLLLSDSGFYLCAWSVASGSYEQYFGPGTRLTVT.

The chain couples TRBV20-1 to TRBJ1-5; D is ambiguous. Germline CDR1 and CDR2: DFQATT and SNEGSKA (reference sequence). This CDR3 has 15 residues. Trimming cost V 5 bases and J 6 bases, with 20 bases left between them. In DNA form, the CDR3 reads TGCAGTGCTCTTATTCGGGCCGCGGGCGGTCAGCCCCAGCATTTT. Its protein is CSALIRAAGGQPQHF.

This rearrangement joins TRBV5-6 to TRBJ2-3; 8 positions match TRBD2. Germline values: CDR1 SGHDT, CDR2 YYEEEE. CDR3 size: 16 residues. Germline trimming cut 3 bases from V and 1 base from J; bases unmatched to any gene: 7. For the CDR3, the DNA is TGTGCCAGCAGCTCCGGCCCTAGCGGGCGCACAGATACGCAGTATTTT. This sequence encodes CASSSGPSGRTDTQYF.

The chain recombines TRBV19 with TRBJ1-1, with TRBD1 identical over 9 bases. The CDR3 length is 19 residues. V trimming: 5 bases; J trimming: 1 base; junction bases outside the gene matches: 17. The germline V gene encodes CDR1 LNHDA and CDR2 SQIVND (reference sequence). DNA of the CDR3: TGTGCCAGTAGTGACCCCTTGGACAGGGGCTTCCCTTGGAACACTGAAGCTTTCTTT. Its protein product is CASSDPLDRGFPWNTEAFF. The full variable domain, completed using reference TRBV19 and TRBJ1-1, is DGGITQSPKYLFRKEGQNVTLSCEQNLNHDAMYWYRQDPGQGLRLIYYSQIVNDFQKGDIAEGYSVSREKKESFPLTVTSAQKNPTAFYLCASSDPLDRGFPWNTEAFFGQGTRLTVV.

The table lists this clonotype with many counts. The chain is built from TRBV25-1 and TRBJ2-5; perhaps TRBD1 as D (5 bases). V was cut by 0 bases and J by 1 base, with 6 bases left in between. CDR1 is MGHDK and CDR2 is SYGVNS in the germline V gene. This CDR3 comprises 14 residues. The CDR3 DNA follows: TGTGCCAGCAGTGAATACAGGGTCCAAGAGACCCAGTACTTC. This sequence encodes CASSEYRVQETQYF.